The 9 T cell receptor beta chains below all came from one sample that was sequenced in a study of blood T cells in healthy people across ages. Using a J-beta primer mix together with a sample-barcoded 5' primer, a second PCR was run for roughly 6 to 12 cycles. In TCRdb, the 5' RACE reads were re-called with MiXCR into one record per CDR3 protein. The sample records over 1,500,000 distinct CDR3 sequences, 40% to 55% being singletons. Sequenced material: blood. The receptors come from a middle-aged woman in good health.

The chain couples TRBV6-4 to TRBJ2-5; 9 bases align to TRBD2. The J call is in doubt because the DNA end fits TRBJ2-7 better. This CDR3 region has 20 residues. Germline CDR1 and CDR2: MRHNA and SNTAGT. The CDR3 region has the DNA TGTGCCAGCAGGGACAGCCCTCAATATTTAGCGGGGGACAATCATCACGAGCAGTACTTC. Translation gives CASRDSPQYLAGDNHHEQYF.

J is TRBJ2-4 and V is TRBV20-1; D is ambiguous. The end of the DNA is better explained by TRBJ2-5, so the J call may be wrong. The CDR3 runs to 14 residues. Germline lookup yields CDR1 DFQATT and CDR2 SNEGSKA (reference sequence). The CDR3 bases are TGCAGTGCTAGGGGGTATGCACACCCAGAGACCCAGTACTTC. Translated: CSARGYAHPETQYF.

The chain carries TRBV7-2 and TRBJ2-1; TRBD2 agrees at 14 bases. Trimming cost V 6 bases and J 7 bases; bases outside gene matches: 8. Germline V gives CDR1 SGHTA, CDR2 FQGNSA. CDR3 length: 16 residues. The CDR3 here is CASRFRGLAGENEQFF. The DNA for the CDR3 is TGTGCCAGCAGGTTCCGGGGACTAGCGGGGGAAAATGAGCAGTTCTTC.

The CDR3 coding sequence is TGTGCCAGCAGCCCCCTATGGGGAGGGTTCGCAACTAATGAAAAACTGTTTTTT. It codes for CASSPLWGGFATNEKLFF. The chain recombines TRBV7-2 with TRBJ1-4; no clear D. The germline CDR1 and CDR2 sequences are SGHTA and FQGNSA. This CDR3 comprises 18 residues. V gave up 5 bases and J gave up 0 bases, with 19 bases separating them.

The J gene is TRBJ2-3, the V gene TRBV27; 9 positions agree with TRBD2. The germline V gene encodes CDR1 MNHEY and CDR2 SMNVEV (reference sequence). With 6 bases clipped from V and 6 bases from J, the junction kept 10 bases outside the gene matches. CDR3 size: 15 residues. The CDR3 protein is CASSKGLALKDTQYF. The CDR3 nucleotides are TGTGCCAGCAGCAAGGGACTAGCATTAAAGGATACGCAGTATTTT.

The V call is TRBV28, the J call TRBJ2-4; 8 bases fit TRBD2. The J call may be mistaken, given a closer DNA end match to TRBJ2-7. Germline CDR1 reads MDHEN; CDR2 reads SYDVKM. The CDR3 length is 15 residues. CDR3 DNA sequence: TGTGCCAGCAGTCCTGCTCCGGGACTAGTGGGCGAGCAGTACTTC. It codes for CASSPAPGLVGEQYF.

This chain connects TRBV2 to TRBJ1-5; 8 bases fit TRBD1. CDR3 length equals 15 residues. Germline CDR1 and CDR2: SNHLY and FYNNEI. After removal of 6 bases from V and 4 bases from J, the junction contained 8 bases not matched to a gene. CDR3 sequence reads: CASRGGQAINQPQHF. Here the CDR3 DNA reads TGTGCCAGCAGGGGGGGACAGGCAATAAATCAGCCCCAGCATTTT.

V is TRBV24-1 and J is TRBJ2-7; 7 bases map to TRBD1. Germline V gene data show CDR1 as KGHDR and CDR2 as SFDVKD. J was trimmed by 3 bases and V by 2 bases; bases with no gene match: 15. This CDR3 region has 18 residues. The CDR3 bases are TGTGCCACCAGTGATTGGGCCCATAGACAGGGTCTTGACTACGAGCAGTACTTC. As protein: CATSDWAHRQGLDYEQYF.

This clonotype has just a few counts. The V gene is TRBV9, the J gene TRBJ1-2, with a weak D call TRBD1 (6 bases). V was clipped by 3 bases and J by 7 bases, with 10 bases between them. The V gene's germline CDR1 is SGDLS and CDR2 YYNGEE. The CDR3 totals 12 residues. The CDR3 bases are TGTGCCAGCAGCGGTACAGGGACTGGCTACACCTTC. It yields the protein CASSGTGTGYTF.